The clone carrying this T cell receptor beta chain occurred many times. The data derive from a study of HIV-infected patients and healthy controls. TCRdb redid the calling of the 5' RACE reads with MiXCR, one entry per CDR3 protein. The sample has roughly 68,000 distinct CDR3 sequences; 15% to 20% are singletons. V was shortened by 3 bases and J by 5 bases, with 14 bases between the two germline ends. The CDR3 is made up of 14 amino acids. Germline CDR1 and CDR2: DFQATT and SNEGSKA (reference sequence). The chain combines TRBV20-1 with TRBJ1-5; D possibly corresponds to TRBD1 (6 bases). The sequenced material came from CD4+ T cells from blood. The origin of this receptor is a human donor in good health. The CDR3: CSASLGAGDQPQHF. The DNA of the CDR3 is TGCAGTGCTAGTTTGGGGGCAGGGGATCAGCCCCAGCATTTT.